These 4 T cell receptor beta chains share one sample of origin, sequenced in a study of T cell changes during pregnancy in multiple sclerosis. Generated by immunoSEQ multiplex PCR, the TCRdb table keeps only in-frame clones and is missing some. The sample records 50,000 to 60,000 clones, nearly 95% being singletons. The sequencing used CD4+ T cells from peripheral blood mononuclear cells, collected in the second trimester of pregnancy. Receptors were obtained from a female donor with multiple sclerosis, enrolled in a pregnancy study.

The rearrangement links TRBV7-9 to TRBJ2-7, with 11 bases identical to TRBD2. Germline V gives CDR1 SEHNR, CDR2 FQNEAQ (reference sequence). This CDR3 contains 17 residues. V lost 2 bases to trimming and J lost 5 bases; unmatched junction nucleotides: 11. CDR3 sequence reads: CASSLWLAGGPRDEQYF. DNA of the CDR3: TGTGCCAGCAGCTTATGGCTAGCGGGGGGCCCGCGGGACGAGCAGTACTTC.

J is TRBJ1-1 and V is TRBV6-5; the D gene is possibly TRBD1 (5 bases). V was cut by 2 bases and J by 0 bases, with 7 bases left in between. Germline CDR1 is MNHEY and CDR2 is SVGAGI. The CDR3 contains 14 residues. The CDR3 DNA is TGTGCCAGCAGTTACAGGGGCGTGAACACTGAAGCTTTCTTT. As protein: CASSYRGVNTEAFF.

This clone was seen once. V gene TRBV5-5 combines with J gene TRBJ2-3; D remains ambiguous. V lost 4 bases and J 2 bases, leaving 5 bases between the germline ends. Per the germline V gene, CDR1 is SGHKS and CDR2 is YYEKEE (reference sequence). The CDR3 length is 12 residues. The DNA of the CDR3 is TGTGCCAGCAGCCTAGACACAGATACGCAGTATTTT. Encoded protein: CASSLDTDTQYF.

The rearrangement links TRBV15 to TRBJ2-3; 9 bases map to TRBD2. The CDR3 contains 14 residues. V dropped 6 bases and J dropped 2; count of bases not matched to a gene: 3. The germline V gene encodes CDR1 LNHNV and CDR2 YYDKDF (reference sequence). This chain's CDR3 is CATRSGGPTDTQYF. The CDR3 bases are TGTGCCACCAGAAGCGGGGGGCCCACAGATACGCAGTATTTT.